The 21 T cell receptor beta chains below come from one sample, sequenced in a study of post-analysis software for immune sequencing data (dated by TCRdb to 2015 to 2017). The receptor library was made with PCR. Sequenced using an Illumina HiSeq 2500. To reduce PCR and sequencing biases, unique molecular identifiers were incorporated into the TCR beta cDNA libraries. Starting from the raw public reads, TCRdb applied fastp trimming at Q25, assembled clones with MiXCR and retained in-frame beta chains. Each entry merges the rows of one CDR3 protein and shows their most common DNA and genes. The sample table shows 650,000 to 850,000 distinct CDR3 sequences, and just over 45% are seen once. The top ten clonotypes cover 4.9% of the sample. No antigen has been identified for these receptors. Beyond this particular receptor, the publication reports: Patients showed significantly higher frequencies than controls for roughly 5 TRBV segments, among them TRBV5-6, TRBV5-1 and TRBV20-1.

The sequenced material came from blood. The receptors derive from a girl aged 5-17 years with multiple sclerosis.

This clonotype was seen a few times. V gene TRBV27 combines with J gene TRBJ2-6, with TRBD2 as a possible D gene (6 bases). The V and J ends lost 2 bases and 0 bases respectively, with 8 bases between them. Germline values: CDR1 MNHEY, CDR2 SMNVEV (reference sequence). The CDR3 runs 16 residues. CDR3 in DNA: TGTGCCAGCAGTTTAGGAGGGCACTCTGGGGCCAACGTCCTGACTTTC. It codes for CASSLGGHSGANVLTF.

This clonotype was counted between two and nine times. CDR3 bases: TGTGCCAGCAGCCAATTGTCGGCACAAGAGACCCAGTACTTC. Protein sequence: CASSQLSAQETQYF. The gene calls are TRBV3-1 and TRBJ2-5; no clear D. The V gene lost 2 bases and the J gene lost 2 bases, with 9 bases spanning the gap. The CDR3 loop spans 14 amino acids. The germline gives CDR1 LGHDT, CDR2 YNNKEL (reference sequence).

The J gene is TRBJ2-4, the V gene TRBV3-1; 10 bases map to TRBD2. Germline CDR1 LGHDT, CDR2 YNNKEL (reference sequence). The CDR3 spans 17 residues. The V gene end was trimmed by 3 bases and the J gene end by 6 bases; junction bases not matched to a gene: 11. The CDR3 sequence is CASSHSGGAGGGNIQYF. The CDR3 DNA is TGTGCCAGCAGCCACTCAGGGGGAGCGGGAGGGGGAAACATTCAGTACTTC.

This clonotype was counted only a few times. The J gene is TRBJ1-4, the V gene TRBV7-2; 9 bases are shared with TRBD1. The germline V gene encodes CDR1 SGHTA and CDR2 FQGNSA. CDR3 length: 15 amino acids. V lost 0 bases, J lost 8 bases, and 4 bases stayed unmatched. The CDR3 loop reads CASSLAGQGNEKLFF. The CDR3 DNA is TGTGCCAGCAGCTTAGCGGGACAGGGAAACGAAAAACTGTTTTTT.

V gene TRBV28 combines with J gene TRBJ2-4; no firm D call. TRBJ2-5 explains the end of the DNA better; the J call may be wrong. CDR1 and CDR2 from the germline V gene are MDHEN and SYDVKM. CDR3 length: 13 residues. CDR3 amino acids: CASSSSREETQYF. CDR3 bases: TGTGCCAGCAGTTCTTCTCGGGAAGAGACCCAGTACTTC.

This clonotype was found a few times. V gene TRBV20-1 combines with J gene TRBJ2-4; D is ambiguous. This CDR3 region has 15 residues. Germline assignment: CDR1 DFQATT and CDR2 SNEGSKA (reference sequence). The ends were cut back, 5 bases at V and 0 bases at J, with 14 bases in the middle. CDR3: CSAFRGGLAKNIQYF. The CDR3 nucleotides are TGCAGTGCTTTTAGAGGTGGCCTAGCCAAAAACATTCAGTACTTC.

This clonotype was detected once. This chain links TRBV7-9 with TRBJ1-2, with no clear D. V dropped 4 bases and J dropped 7 bases, with 13 bases sitting between them. Germline V gives CDR1 SEHNR, CDR2 FQNEAQ (reference sequence). The CDR3 contains 13 residues. The CDR3 protein is CASSYTDMGGYTF. DNA for the CDR3: TGTGCCAGCAGCTACACCGACATGGGTGGCTACACCTTC.

There are a few counts of this clonotype. The chain joins TRBV18 to TRBJ2-5, with 11 nucleotides matching TRBD1. Germline lookup yields CDR1 KGHSH and CDR2 LQKENI. The trim removed 5 bases at V and 4 bases at J, leaving 12 bases unmatched. The CDR3 is 17 amino acids. The CDR3 loop is CASSAGTGGQRRETQYF. The CDR3, as DNA: TGTGCCAGCTCAGCCGGGACAGGGGGTCAAAGGCGAGAGACCCAGTACTTC.

This clonotype appeared a single time. The chain couples TRBV4-3 to TRBJ1-5; 9 bases align to TRBD1. The length of the CDR3 is 17 residues. The trim removed 1 base at V and 7 bases at J, leaving 11 bases unmatched. Germline assignment: CDR1 LGHNA and CDR2 YSLEER. The CDR3 sequence is CASSQAWTGDFAQPQHF. The CDR3 DNA follows: TGCGCCAGCAGCCAAGCTTGGACAGGGGATTTCGCACAGCCCCAGCATTTT.

The V gene is TRBV7-2, the J gene TRBJ2-7; D is perhaps TRBD2 (6 bases). The CDR3 loop spans 14 amino acids. V lost 5 bases and J lost 0, with 11 bases in between. Germline V lookup: CDR1 SGHTA, CDR2 FQGNSA. CDR3 nucleotide sequence: TGTGCCAGCAGCCAGGAGCGGGCCTCCTACGAGCAGTACTTC. The encoded protein is CASSQERASYEQYF.

The gene calls are TRBV9 and TRBJ1-2, with D perhaps TRBD1 (5 bases). Between the trimmed V and J ends, which lost 0 bases and 5 bases, there was a span of 14 bases. The V gene's germline CDR1 is SGDLS and CDR2 YYNGEE. This CDR3 is 15 amino acids long. The CDR3, as DNA: TGTGCCAGCAGCGTAGCTGCAGGGACCGGTTATGGCTACACCTTC. This sequence encodes CASSVAAGTGYGYTF.

This clonotype was counted between two and nine times. The chain links TRBV29-1 to TRBJ2-1, with D maybe TRBD1 (6 bases). The length of the CDR3 is 16 residues. CDR1 is SQVTM, CDR2 ANQGSEA, per germline. Trimming left V 7 bases short and J 1 base short, with 20 bases between. CDR3 DNA sequence: TGCAGCGCCGACCCGCGAGGGGGTAGGTCCTACAATGAGCAGTTCTTC. Its protein product is CSADPRGGRSYNEQFF.

The CDR3 DNA sequence: TGCAGTGCTAGAAACCAGGGGGGTAAGCAGTTCTTC. Protein product: CSARNQGGKQFF. The chain links TRBV20-1 to TRBJ2-1, with D possibly TRBD1 on 7 matching bases. V dropped 2 bases and J dropped 11 bases, with 13 bases sitting between them. In germline, CDR1 is DFQATT, CDR2 SNEGSKA (reference sequence). The CDR3 spans 12 residues.

This clonotype appeared many times. The chain has TRBV5-1 and TRBJ2-1; 11 nucleotides agree with TRBD2. CDR3 size: 15 residues. After removal of 4 bases from V and 4 bases from J, the junction contained 4 bases not matched to a gene. The germline V gene has CDR1 SGHRS and CDR2 YFSETQ. CDR3 nucleotide sequence: TGCGCCAGCAGCCCGGGACTAGCGGTATACAATGAGCAGTTCTTC. It encodes CASSPGLAVYNEQFF.

The rearrangement uses TRBV12-5 and TRBJ2-7; a possible D gene is TRBD2 (5 bases). This CDR3 region has 17 residues. V was shortened by 1 base and J by 5 bases, with 21 bases between the two germline ends. Germline CDR1 LGHNT, CDR2 FRNRAP. Here the CDR3 reads CASGLEDGVFAPHEQYF. The CDR3 DNA follows: TGTGCTAGTGGTTTGGAAGACGGGGTCTTCGCCCCCCACGAGCAGTACTTC.

J is TRBJ1-4 and V is TRBV9; a weak D match, TRBD1 (5 bases). Trimming cost V 3 bases and J 2 bases, with 14 bases left between them. Germline V CDR1 and CDR2: SGDLS, YYNGEE. This CDR3 is 16 amino acids long. The CDR3 DNA follows: TGTGCCAGCAGCGCGCGAGCCGGGGACACTAATGAAAAACTGTTTTTT. The encoded protein is CASSARAGDTNEKLFF. The whole variable domain, filled in from reference TRBV9 and TRBJ1-4, reads DSGVTQTPKHLITATGQRVTLRCSPRSGDLSVYWYQQSLDQGLQFLIQYYNGEERAKGNILERFSAQQFPDLHSELNLSSLELGDSALYFCASSARAGDTNEKLFFGSGTQLSVL.

This clonotype was picked up a small number of times. The rearrangement joins TRBV5-1 to TRBJ2-1; 11 bases line up with TRBD2. This CDR3 has 15 amino acids. Per germline, CDR1 SGHRS and CDR2 YFSETQ. V shed 1 base and J 7 bases; nucleotides not matched to a gene: 4. The CDR3 DNA reads as TGCGCCAGCAGCTTGACTAGCGGGAGTCGGAATGAGCAGTTCTTC. Protein: CASSLTSGSRNEQFF.

This clonotype was recorded once. The V call is TRBV5-1, the J call TRBJ2-3, with 7 bases that match TRBD1. The V gene's germline CDR1 is SGHRS and CDR2 YFSETQ. J gave up 4 bases and V 0 bases, and 5 bases lay outside the gene matches. There are 15 residues in the CDR3. The CDR3 DNA reads as TGCGCCAGCAGCTTGGGGGACAGTCCCCCAGATACGCAGTATTTT. Amino acids: CASSLGDSPPDTQYF.

This clonotype was detected only a few times. The chain couples TRBV12-3 or TRBV12-4 to TRBJ2-7, with 9 bases lining up with TRBD2. The CDR3 sequence is 15 residues long. With V trimmed by 0 bases and J by 4 bases, 4 bases remained unmatched. The CDR3 here is CASSLASGGTYEQYF. The CDR3 region has the DNA TGTGCCAGCAGTTTAGCCAGCGGGGGGACGTACGAGCAGTACTTC.

This clonotype has more than one count but fewer than ten. V and J are TRBV4-3 and TRBJ2-5; a possible D gene is TRBD2 (6 bases). The CDR3 is 13 amino acids. V was clipped by 1 base and J by 11 bases, with 14 bases between them. The germline V gene encodes CDR1 LGHNA and CDR2 YSLEER. CDR3 protein: CASSQVSGTEQYF. The CDR3, as DNA: TGCGCCAGCAGCCAAGTATCCGGGACTGAGCAGTACTTC.

The V and J genes are TRBV7-9 and TRBJ1-2, with 8 nucleotides matching TRBD1. J was trimmed by 6 bases and V by 1 base; bases with no gene match: 4. This CDR3 spans 14 amino acids. Germline values: CDR1 SEHNR, CDR2 FQNEAQ (reference sequence). The CDR3 DNA is TGTGCCAGCAGCTTAGGGCAGGACAGGGATGGCTACACCTTC. Translated, it gives CASSLGQDRDGYTF.